Presented here are 4 T cell receptor beta chains from one specimen sequenced in a study of a mutant IDH1 vaccine in newly diagnosed glioma (dated by TCRdb to the early 2020s). Sample time point, as interpreted from the label and publication: baseline, week 1 (first vaccination visit). Interpreted using the paper, the treatment or condition label stands for: pre-vaccination baseline after standard-of-care therapy. Preparation of the library involved the immunoSEQ multiplex PCR assay. In TCRdb, the immuneACCESS table is reduced to in-frame sequences with V and J assigned. These tables do not hold every clone; where another copy was compared, an unresolved V gene accounts for under half, and the others remain unexplained. Counted in this sample were 50,000 to 65,000 clones; around 80% of them appeared once. The ten largest clones take up about 19% of the sample. Sequences were derived from PBMCs, sampled from a glioma patient treated with radiotherapy, temozolomide or both. The receptors shown here come from a man younger than 35 with glioma.

This clone was observed a single time. The chain combines TRBV6-1 with TRBJ1-6, with D unclear. Trimming took 6 bases from V and 7 from J, leaving 4 bases between them. The CDR3 covers 11 residues. From germline, CDR1 is MNHNS and CDR2 SASEGT. The CDR3 DNA reads TGTGCCAGCAGCGGGAATTCACCCCTCCACTTT. It encodes CASSGNSPLHF.

The J gene is TRBJ1-1, the V gene TRBV5-1, with D possibly matching TRBD1 (6 bases). The CDR3 has 14 residues. Germline CDR1 reads SGHRS; CDR2 reads YFSETQ. The V end lost 2 bases, the J end lost 6 bases, and 14 bases lay between the germline ends. CDR3 residues: CASSFFTGGSEAFF. The CDR3 DNA is TGCGCCAGCAGCTTCTTTACGGGGGGCTCTGAAGCTTTCTTT.

The J gene is TRBJ2-7, the V gene TRBV11-3, with D maybe TRBD2 (5 bases). Germline lookup yields CDR1 SGHNT and CDR2 YENEEA. Trimming removed 5 bases at V and 6 bases at J, with 17 bases between. The CDR3 is 14 residues long. CDR3 nucleotide sequence: TGTGCCAGCAGCCCCCCATCAAACGGAGGCGAGCAGTACTTC. It encodes CASSPPSNGGEQYF.

This chain links TRBV13 with TRBJ2-7; TRBD1 aligns across 9 bases. Per the germline V gene, CDR1 is PRHDT and CDR2 is FYEKMQ (reference sequence). The trim removed 4 bases at V and 6 bases at J, leaving 4 bases unmatched. This CDR3 has 13 amino acids. CDR3 nucleotides: TGTGCCAGCAGCTGGGGGGACAGGGCCGAGCAGTACTTC. Protein product: CASSWGDRAEQYF.